These 4 T cell receptor beta chains were sequenced from one sample in a study of identical twins. TCRdb called the 5' RACE reads again in MiXCR, with one record for every CDR3 protein. The table has more than 650,000 distinct CDR3 sequences, 5.5% to 7.5% seen once. Sequencing used naive T cells sorted from blood. The source of these receptors is a man aged 18 to 29 in good health.

This clonotype was recorded a few times. The chain carries TRBV7-2 and TRBJ2-7; 8 nucleotides agree with TRBD1. V dropped 3 bases and J dropped 2; count of bases not matched to a gene: 9. CDR3 length: 16 amino acids. CDR1 and CDR2 (germline): SGHTA, FQGNSA. CDR3 loop: CASSFLPGQVTYEQYF. CDR3 DNA: TGTGCCAGCAGCTTTTTACCGGGACAGGTGACCTACGAGCAGTACTTC.

The V and J genes are TRBV20-1 and TRBJ1-5; D possibly corresponds to TRBD1 (6 bases). The CDR3 loop spans 15 amino acids. The V gene lost 2 bases and the J gene lost 3 bases, with 14 bases spanning the gap. Germline V gene lookup returns CDR1 DFQATT and CDR2 SNEGSKA (reference sequence). The CDR3 coding sequence is TGCAGTGCTAGATCAAGCTGGGACAACAATCAGCCCCAGCATTTT. It is translated as CSARSSWDNNQPQHF.

This clonotype has at least ten counts. The V and J genes are TRBV25-1 and TRBJ2-5; TRBD2 is a possible D gene (6 bases). V was shortened by 4 bases and J by 4 bases, with 16 bases between the two germline ends. CDR3 size: 15 residues. From germline, CDR1 is MGHDK and CDR2 SYGVNS. The CDR3 region has the DNA TGTGCCAGCAGTGCAACATGGGAGGCGGGAGAGACCCAGTACTTC. It translates to CASSATWEAGETQYF.

There are many counts of this clonotype. The chain has TRBV20-1 and TRBJ2-1; 9 nucleotides line up with TRBD2. Germline assignment: CDR1 DFQATT and CDR2 SNEGSKA (reference sequence). CDR3 length equals 16 residues. With V trimmed by 1 base and J by 9 bases, 13 bases remained unmatched. The CDR3 DNA reads as TGCAGTGCTAGAGTACCTGGGCGGGAGGGCCGCAGTGAGCAGTTCTTC. Protein sequence: CSARVPGREGRSEQFF.